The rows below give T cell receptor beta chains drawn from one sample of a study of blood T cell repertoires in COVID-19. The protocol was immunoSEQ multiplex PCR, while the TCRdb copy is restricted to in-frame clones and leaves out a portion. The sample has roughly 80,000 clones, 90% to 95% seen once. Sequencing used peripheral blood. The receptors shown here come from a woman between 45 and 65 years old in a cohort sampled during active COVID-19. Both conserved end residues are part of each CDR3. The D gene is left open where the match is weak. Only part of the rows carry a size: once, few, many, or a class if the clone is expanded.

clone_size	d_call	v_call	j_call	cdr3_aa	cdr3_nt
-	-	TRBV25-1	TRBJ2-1	CASSVEGFYNEQFF	TGTGCCAGCAGTGTGGAGGGGTTCTACAATGAGCAGTTCTTC
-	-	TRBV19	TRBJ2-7	CASRQGSSSYEQYF	TGTGCCAGTAGACAGGGAAGTAGCTCCTACGAGCAGTACTTC
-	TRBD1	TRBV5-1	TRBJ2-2	CASSLEGGRTGELFF	TGCGCCAGCAGCTTGGAAGGGGGCCGTACCGGGGAGCTGTTTTTT
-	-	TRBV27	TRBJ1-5	CASSFPILRSSNQPQHF	TGTGCCAGCAGTTTCCCTATTCTTCGGAGTAGCAATCAGCCCCAGCATTTT
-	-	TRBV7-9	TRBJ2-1	CASSLWTMDEQFF	TGTGCCAGCAGCTTGTGGACAATGGATGAGCAGTTCTTC
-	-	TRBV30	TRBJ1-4	CAWSVLGARNEKLFF	TGTGCCTGGAGTGTTTTGGGGGCTCGGAATGAAAAACTGTTTTTT
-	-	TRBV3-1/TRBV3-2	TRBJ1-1	CASSLWGQNTEAFF	TGTGCCAGCAGCCTGTGGGGACAGAACACTGAAGCTTTCTTT
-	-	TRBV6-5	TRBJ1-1	CASSYSEVRAEAFF	TGTGCCAGCAGTTACTCGGAGGTTAGGGCTGAAGCTTTCTTT
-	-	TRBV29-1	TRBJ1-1	CSVESVNTEAFF	TGCAGCGTTGAATCTGTGAACACTGAAGCTTTCTTT
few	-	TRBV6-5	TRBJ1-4	CASSPYGEKLFF	TGTGCCAGCAGTCCTTACGGGGAAAAACTGTTTTTT
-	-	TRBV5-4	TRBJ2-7	CASSLGLQAREQYF	TGTGCCAGCAGCTTGGGCCTCCAAGCGAGGGAGCAGTACTTC
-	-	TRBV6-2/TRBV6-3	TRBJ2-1	CASSPHTPTGFNEQFF	TGTGCCAGCAGCCCACACACACCCACAGGATTCAATGAGCAGTTCTTC
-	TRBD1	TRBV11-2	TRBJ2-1	CASSLWSGQGNEQFF	TGTGCCAGCAGCTTATGGTCGGGACAGGGTAATGAGCAGTTCTTC
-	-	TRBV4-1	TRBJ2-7	CASSQVGDSSYEQYF	TGCGCCAGCAGCCAAGTAGGAGACAGCTCCTACGAGCAGTACTTC
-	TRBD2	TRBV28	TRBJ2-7	CASSGTSGRPEQYF	TGTGCCAGCAGTGGGACTAGCGGGAGACCCGAGCAGTACTTC
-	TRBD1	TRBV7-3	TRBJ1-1	CASSTGTVNTEAFF	TGTGCCAGCAGTACCGGGACAGTGAACACTGAAGCTTTCTTT
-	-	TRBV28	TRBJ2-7	CASRPGAATSEQYF	TGTGCCAGCAGACCAGGGGCGGCCACCTCCGAGCAGTACTTC